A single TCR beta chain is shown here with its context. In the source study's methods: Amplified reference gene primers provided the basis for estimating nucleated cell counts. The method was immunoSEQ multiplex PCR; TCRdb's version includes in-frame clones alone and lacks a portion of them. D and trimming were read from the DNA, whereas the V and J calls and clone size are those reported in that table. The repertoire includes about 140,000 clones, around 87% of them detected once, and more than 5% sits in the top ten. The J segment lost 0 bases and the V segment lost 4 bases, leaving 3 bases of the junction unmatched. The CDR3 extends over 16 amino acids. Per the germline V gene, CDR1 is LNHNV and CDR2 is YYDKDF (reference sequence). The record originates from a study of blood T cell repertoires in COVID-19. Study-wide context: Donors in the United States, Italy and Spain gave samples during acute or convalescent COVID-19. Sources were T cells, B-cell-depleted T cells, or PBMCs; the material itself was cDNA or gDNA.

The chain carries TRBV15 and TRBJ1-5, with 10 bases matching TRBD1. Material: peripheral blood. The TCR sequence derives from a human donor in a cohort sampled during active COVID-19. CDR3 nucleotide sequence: TGTGCCACCAGCATCGGGGACAGGGGTAGCAATCAGCCCCAGCATTTT. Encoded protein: CATSIGDRGSNQPQHF.